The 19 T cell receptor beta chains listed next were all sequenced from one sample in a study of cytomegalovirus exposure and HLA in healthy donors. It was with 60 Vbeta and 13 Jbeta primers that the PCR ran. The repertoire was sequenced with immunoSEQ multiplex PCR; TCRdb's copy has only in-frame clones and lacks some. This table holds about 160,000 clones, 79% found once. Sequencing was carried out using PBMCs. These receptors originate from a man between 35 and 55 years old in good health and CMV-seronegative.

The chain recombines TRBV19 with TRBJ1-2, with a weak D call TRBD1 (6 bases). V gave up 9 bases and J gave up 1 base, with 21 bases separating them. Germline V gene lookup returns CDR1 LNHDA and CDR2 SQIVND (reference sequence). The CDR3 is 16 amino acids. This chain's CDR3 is CASLPGQWESNYGYTF. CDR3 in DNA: TGTGCCAGCCTTCCGGGACAATGGGAAAGTAACTATGGCTACACCTTC.

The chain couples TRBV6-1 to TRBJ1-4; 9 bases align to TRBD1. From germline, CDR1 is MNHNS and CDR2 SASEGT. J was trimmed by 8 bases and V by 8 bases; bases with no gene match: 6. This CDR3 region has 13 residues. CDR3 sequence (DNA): TGTGCCAGCGGGGACAGGGAGGGGGAAAAACTGTTTTTT. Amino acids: CASGDREGEKLFF.

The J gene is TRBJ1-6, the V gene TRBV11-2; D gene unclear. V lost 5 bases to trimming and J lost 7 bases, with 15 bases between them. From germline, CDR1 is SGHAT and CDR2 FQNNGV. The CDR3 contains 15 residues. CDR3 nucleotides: TGTGCCAGCAGCCCAGACGGGCGGGAGAATTCACCCCTCCACTTT. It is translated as CASSPDGRENSPLHF.

Here the CDR3 DNA reads TGTGCCAGCAGCGCTCGAACTAGCCCGGACGTCTACGAGCAGTACTTC. Amino acid sequence: CASSARTSPDVYEQYF. The chain uses TRBV9 and TRBJ2-7; the D gene is possibly TRBD2 (6 bases). With 3 bases removed from V and 3 bases from J, the gap between germline ends came to 19 bases. Per the germline V gene, CDR1 is SGDLS and CDR2 is YYNGEE. This CDR3 region has 16 residues.

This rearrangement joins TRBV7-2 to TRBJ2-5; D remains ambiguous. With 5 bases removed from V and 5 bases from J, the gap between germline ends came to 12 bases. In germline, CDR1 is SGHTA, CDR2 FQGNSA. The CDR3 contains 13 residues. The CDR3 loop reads CASSPKLRETQYF. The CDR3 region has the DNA TGTGCCAGCAGCCCTAAGTTACGCGAGACCCAGTACTTC.

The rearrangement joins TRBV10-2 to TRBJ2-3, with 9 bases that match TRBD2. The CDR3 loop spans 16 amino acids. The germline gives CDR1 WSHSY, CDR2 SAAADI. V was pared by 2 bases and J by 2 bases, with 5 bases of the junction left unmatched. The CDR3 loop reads CASSEGSGSFTDTQYF. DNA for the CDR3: TGCGCCAGCAGTGAGGGTAGCGGGAGTTTCACAGATACGCAGTATTTT.

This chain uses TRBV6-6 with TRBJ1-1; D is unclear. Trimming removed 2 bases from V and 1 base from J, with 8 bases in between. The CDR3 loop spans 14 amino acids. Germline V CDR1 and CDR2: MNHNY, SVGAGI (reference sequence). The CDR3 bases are TGTGCCAGCAGTTACCTAGGAGGGAACACTGAAGCTTTCTTT. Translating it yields CASSYLGGNTEAFF.

CDR3 sequence reads: CASSLVEGADTQYF. As DNA, the CDR3 is TGCGCCAGCAGCTTGGTGGAGGGCGCAGATACGCAGTATTTT. This chain links TRBV5-1 with TRBJ2-3, with D perhaps matching TRBD2 (6 bases). Trimming removed 0 bases at V and 4 bases at J, with 9 bases between. The CDR3 is 14 amino acids. Germline CDR1 is SGHRS and CDR2 is YFSETQ.

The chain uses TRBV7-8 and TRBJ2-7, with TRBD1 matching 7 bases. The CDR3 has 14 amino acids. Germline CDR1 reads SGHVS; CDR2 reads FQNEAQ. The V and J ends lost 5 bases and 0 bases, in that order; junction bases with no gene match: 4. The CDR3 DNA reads TGTGCCAGCAGCCCCGGACAGGTCTCCTACGAGCAGTACTTC. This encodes CASSPGQVSYEQYF. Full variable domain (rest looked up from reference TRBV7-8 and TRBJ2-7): GAGVSQSPRYKVAKRGQDVALRCDPISGHVSLFWYQQALGQGPEFLTYFQNEAQLDKSGLPSDRFFAERPEGSVSTLKIQRTQQEDSAVYLCASSPGQVSYEQYFGPGTRLTVT.

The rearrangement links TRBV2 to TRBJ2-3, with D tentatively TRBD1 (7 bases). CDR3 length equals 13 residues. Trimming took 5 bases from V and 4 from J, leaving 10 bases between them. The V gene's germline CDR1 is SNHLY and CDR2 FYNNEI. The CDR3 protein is CASSPRGADTQYF. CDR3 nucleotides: TGTGCCAGCAGTCCCAGGGGGGCAGATACGCAGTATTTT.

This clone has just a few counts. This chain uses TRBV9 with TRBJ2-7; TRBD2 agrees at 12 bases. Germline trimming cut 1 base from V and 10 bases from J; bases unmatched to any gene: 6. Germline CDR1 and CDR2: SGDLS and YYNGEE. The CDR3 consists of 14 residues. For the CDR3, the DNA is TGTGCCAGCAGCGTATCCCAGACTAGCGGGAGTCAGTACTTC. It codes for CASSVSQTSGSQYF.

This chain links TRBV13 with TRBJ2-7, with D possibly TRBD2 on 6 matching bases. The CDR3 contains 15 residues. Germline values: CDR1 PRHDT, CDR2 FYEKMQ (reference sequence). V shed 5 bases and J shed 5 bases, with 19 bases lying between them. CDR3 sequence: CASSRPRGRSDEQYF. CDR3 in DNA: TGTGCCAGCAGCCGTCCCCGGGGGAGGAGCGACGAGCAGTACTTC. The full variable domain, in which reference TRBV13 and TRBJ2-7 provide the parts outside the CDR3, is AAGVIQSPRHLIKEKRETATLKCYPIPRHDTVYWYQQGPGQDPQFLISFYEKMQSDKGSIPDRFSAQQFSDYHSELNMSSLELGDSALYFCASSRPRGRSDEQYFGPGTRLTVT.

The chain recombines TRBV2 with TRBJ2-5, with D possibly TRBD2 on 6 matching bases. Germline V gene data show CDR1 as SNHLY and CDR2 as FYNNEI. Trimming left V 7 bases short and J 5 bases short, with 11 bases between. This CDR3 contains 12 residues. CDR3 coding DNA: TGTGCCAGCACCCGGGAGCCCGAGACCCAGTACTTC. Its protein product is CASTREPETQYF.

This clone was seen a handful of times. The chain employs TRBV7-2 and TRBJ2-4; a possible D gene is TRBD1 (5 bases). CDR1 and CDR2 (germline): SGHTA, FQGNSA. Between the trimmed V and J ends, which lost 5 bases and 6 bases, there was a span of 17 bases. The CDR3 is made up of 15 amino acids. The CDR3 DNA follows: TGTGCCAGCAGCGATGACAGTAATAGGGTAAACATTCAGTACTTC. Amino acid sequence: CASSDDSNRVNIQYF. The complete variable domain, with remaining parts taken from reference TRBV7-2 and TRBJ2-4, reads GAGVSQSPSNKVTEKGKDVELRCDPISGHTALYWYRQSLGQGLEFLIYFQGNSAPDKSGLPSDRFSAERTGGSVSTLTIQRTQQEDSAVYLCASSDDSNRVNIQYFGAGTRLSVL.

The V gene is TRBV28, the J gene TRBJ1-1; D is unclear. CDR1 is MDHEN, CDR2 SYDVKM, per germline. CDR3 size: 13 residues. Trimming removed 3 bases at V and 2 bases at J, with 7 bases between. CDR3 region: CASSFVENTEAFF. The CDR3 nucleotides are TGTGCCAGCAGTTTCGTAGAAAACACTGAAGCTTTCTTT.

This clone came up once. DNA of the CDR3: TGTGCCAGCAGATCAGGGGCGGTGAGGGAGACCCAGTACTTC. This gives the protein CASRSGAVRETQYF. The chain carries TRBV6-5 and TRBJ2-5, with D perhaps matching TRBD1 (6 bases). This CDR3 has 14 amino acids. V gave up 6 bases and J gave up 5 bases, with 16 bases separating them. Germline V gives CDR1 MNHEY, CDR2 SVGAGI.

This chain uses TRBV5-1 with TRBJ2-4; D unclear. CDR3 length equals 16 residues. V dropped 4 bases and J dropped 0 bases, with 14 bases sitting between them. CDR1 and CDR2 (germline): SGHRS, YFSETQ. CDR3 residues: CASSVLGQLAKNIQYF. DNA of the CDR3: TGCGCCAGCAGCGTGCTTGGCCAATTAGCCAAAAACATTCAGTACTTC.

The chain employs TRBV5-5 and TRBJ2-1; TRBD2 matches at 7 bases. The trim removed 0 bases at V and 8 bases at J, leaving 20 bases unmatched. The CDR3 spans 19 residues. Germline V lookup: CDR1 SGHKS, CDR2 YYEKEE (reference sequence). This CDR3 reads CASSLVSVGGRGIRDEQFF. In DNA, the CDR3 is TGTGCCAGCAGCTTGGTCTCGGTTGGCGGGAGAGGGATTCGAGATGAGCAGTTCTTC. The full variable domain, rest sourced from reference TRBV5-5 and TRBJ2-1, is DAGVTQSPTHLIKTRGQQVTLRCSPISGHKSVSWYQQVLGQGPQFIFQYYEKEERGRGNFPDRFSARQFPNYSSELNVNALLLGDSALYLCASSLVSVGGRGIRDEQFFGPGTRLTVL.

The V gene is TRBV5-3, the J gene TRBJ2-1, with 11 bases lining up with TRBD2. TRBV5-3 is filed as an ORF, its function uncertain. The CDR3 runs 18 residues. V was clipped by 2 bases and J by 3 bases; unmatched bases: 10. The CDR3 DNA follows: TGTGCCAGAAGCTTCGGTAGCGGGAGGGCCTCAATCTACAATGAGCAGTTCTTC. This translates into CARSFGSGRASIYNEQFF.